The clone carrying this TCR beta chain was detected only a few times. TCRdb itself ran the 5' RACE reads through MiXCR, one entry per CDR3 protein. The data show roughly 61,000 distinct CDR3 sequences, less than 15% seen once. This CDR3 region has 14 residues. CDR1 is SNHLY and CDR2 is FYNNEI in the germline V gene. Losses at the gene ends were 6 bases for V and 4 bases for J; bases not matched to a gene: 6. The data derive from a study of early T cells in non-severe SARS-CoV-2 infection. This clonotype was obtained from an adult who was a healthcare worker with PCR-confirmed SARS-CoV-2 infection or an uninfected control (not recorded which). Sequenced here: whole blood, sampled at baseline. The rearrangement joins TRBV2 to TRBJ2-3; 8 positions match TRBD1. CDR3: CASSRQGNADTQYF. The CDR3, as DNA: TGTGCCAGCAGCCGACAGGGGAACGCAGATACGCAGTATTTT.